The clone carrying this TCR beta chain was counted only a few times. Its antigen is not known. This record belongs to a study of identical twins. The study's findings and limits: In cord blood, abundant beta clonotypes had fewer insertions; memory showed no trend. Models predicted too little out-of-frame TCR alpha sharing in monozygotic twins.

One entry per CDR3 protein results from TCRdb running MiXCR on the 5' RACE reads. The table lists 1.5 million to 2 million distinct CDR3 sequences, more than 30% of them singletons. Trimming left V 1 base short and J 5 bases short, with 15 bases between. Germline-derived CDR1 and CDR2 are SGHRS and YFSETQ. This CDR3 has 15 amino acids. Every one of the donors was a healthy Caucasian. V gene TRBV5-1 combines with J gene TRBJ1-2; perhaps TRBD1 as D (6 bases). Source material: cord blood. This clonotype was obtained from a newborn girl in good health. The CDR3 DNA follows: TGCGCCAGCAGCTTGTACAGGGCACACCGTTATGGCTACACCTTC. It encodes CASSLYRAHRYGYTF.